Presented here are 12 T cell receptor beta chains from one specimen sequenced in a study of T cell responses to AZD1222 COVID-19 vaccine. Libraries were prepared by immunoSEQ multiplex PCR; TCRdb keeps only in-frame clonotypes and omits some of them. The sample has 100,000 or so clones, roughly 90% seen once. The specimen comprised peripheral blood, sampled on day 0 of AZD1222 vaccination. These receptors were collected from an adult in good health.

This chain connects TRBV19 to TRBJ1-6; D unresolved. V shed 0 bases and J shed 6 bases, with 6 bases lying between them. CDR1 and CDR2 (germline): LNHDA, SQIVND (reference sequence). The CDR3 covers 14 residues. For the CDR3, the DNA is TGTGCCAGTAGTATAGACGGAACTAATTCACCCCTCCACTTT. It yields the protein CASSIDGTNSPLHF.

V and J are TRBV4-2 and TRBJ2-7; 7 bases line up with TRBD2. The germline V gene encodes CDR1 LGHNA and CDR2 YNFKEQ. The V and J ends lost 4 bases and 2 bases, in that order; junction bases with no gene match: 5. CDR3 length: 14 amino acids. The CDR3 region has the DNA TGTGCCAGCAGCCCTACGGGACTAACCTACGAGCAGTACTTC. Its translation is CASSPTGLTYEQYF.

CDR3 sequence (DNA): TGTGCCACCAGCCCCAGGGGGTCCTCTAACTATGGCTACACCTTC. Its protein product is CATSPRGSSNYGYTF. This chain connects TRBV24-1 to TRBJ1-2; 7 bases line up with TRBD1. The CDR3 length is 15 residues. CDR1 is KGHDR and CDR2 is SFDVKD in the germline V gene. Unmatched junction bases numbered 7, after V lost 7 bases and J lost 0 bases.

V usage is TRBV11-3 and J usage is TRBJ2-5; D remains ambiguous. Germline V gives CDR1 SGHNT, CDR2 YENEEA. With 5 bases removed from V and 4 bases from J, the gap between germline ends came to 5 bases. This CDR3 contains 11 residues. CDR3 bases: TGTGCCAGCAGCACCGTAGAGACCCAGTACTTC. Protein: CASSTVETQYF. Full variable domain (rest looked up from reference TRBV11-3 and TRBJ2-5): EAGVVQSPRYKIIEKKQPVAFWCNPISGHNTLYWYLQNLGQGPELLIRYENEEAVDDSQLPKDRFSAERLKGVDSTLKIQPAELGDSAVYLCASSTVETQYFGPGTRLLVL.

The table lists this clone with a few counts. The gene calls are TRBV10-3 and TRBJ1-1; tentatively, D is TRBD1 (5 bases). Germline CDR1 and CDR2: ENHRY and SYGVKD. The CDR3 is 15 amino acids. Trimming took 2 bases from V and 1 from J, leaving 11 bases between them. The CDR3 DNA is TGTGCCATCAGTGAGACCCGGGACCCGAACACTGAAGCTTTCTTT. Amino acids: CAISETRDPNTEAFF.

The chain uses TRBV25-1 and TRBJ2-5; the match to TRBD2 covers 9 bases. V lost 4 bases, J lost 4 bases, and 7 bases stayed unmatched. CDR3 length: 15 residues. Looked up from germline, CDR1 is MGHDK and CDR2 is SYGVNS. CDR3 DNA sequence: TGTGCCAGCAGTGTCCTCGGGACTAGCAGAGAGACCCAGTACTTC. Residues: CASSVLGTSRETQYF. Drawing the rest from reference TRBV25-1 and TRBJ2-5, the complete variable domain is EADIYQTPRYLVIGTGKKITLECSQTMGHDKMYWYQQDPGMELHLIHYSYGVNSTEKGDLSSESTVSRIRTEHFPLTLESARPSHTSQYLCASSVLGTSRETQYFGPGTRLLVL.

The chain couples TRBV25-1 to TRBJ1-5; TRBD1 agrees at 7 bases. Trimming at V came to 7 bases and at J to 9 bases, leaving 12 bases not matched to a gene. The CDR3 has 14 residues. Germline lookup yields CDR1 MGHDK and CDR2 SYGVNS. This chain's CDR3 is CASIVGQARGPQHF. In DNA form, the CDR3 reads TGTGCCAGCATAGTCGGACAGGCCCGGGGGCCCCAGCATTTT. Complete variable domain (other parts from reference TRBV25-1 and TRBJ1-5): EADIYQTPRYLVIGTGKKITLECSQTMGHDKMYWYQQDPGMELHLIHYSYGVNSTEKGDLSSESTVSRIRTEHFPLTLESARPSHTSQYLCASIVGQARGPQHFGDGTRLSIL.

V gene TRBV24-1 combines with J gene TRBJ1-2; D is undetermined. Germline V gene sequence: CDR1 KGHDR, CDR2 SFDVKD. Trimming left V 4 bases short and J 1 base short, with 9 bases between. This CDR3 comprises 14 residues. The CDR3 sequence is CATSEGIHNYGYTF. In nucleotides, the CDR3 is TGTGCCACCAGTGAAGGGATTCATAACTATGGCTACACCTTC.

The chain uses TRBV5-6 and TRBJ2-7; 11 bases align to TRBD1. The CDR3 length is 15 residues. V dropped 3 bases and J dropped 4; count of bases not matched to a gene: 6. CDR1 and CDR2 (germline): SGHDT, YYEEEE. The CDR3 loop is CASSSDRGLWYEQYF. For the CDR3, the DNA is TGTGCCAGCAGCTCGGACAGGGGGCTTTGGTACGAGCAGTACTTC.

V usage is TRBV23-1 and J usage is TRBJ1-4; TRBD1 matches at 7 bases. TRBV23-1 is identified as an open reading frame with a role that is uncertain. Unmatched junction bases numbered 7, after V lost 5 bases and J lost 4 bases. The CDR3 loop spans 15 amino acids. The DNA of the CDR3 is TGCGCCAGCAGTTACGGACAGGACTGTAATGAAAAACTGTTTTTT. It specifies CASSYGQDCNEKLFF.

This sequence joins TRBV28 and TRBJ1-1, with a weak D call TRBD1 (6 bases). The CDR3 loop spans 17 amino acids. V dropped 1 base and J dropped 1 base, with 16 bases sitting between them. In germline, CDR1 is MDHEN, CDR2 SYDVKM. The CDR3 coding sequence is TGTGCCAGCAGTTTATCCTCTCCCGGGGGGCCGAACACTGAAGCTTTCTTT. This translates into CASSLSSPGGPNTEAFF.

This clone came up once. The chain combines TRBV7-9 with TRBJ2-2; tentatively, D is TRBD1 (5 bases). CDR3 length equals 18 residues. Germline V CDR1 and CDR2: SEHNR, FQNEAQ (reference sequence). The germline V and J ends were trimmed by 4 bases and 3 bases, with 21 bases remaining between them. The CDR3 sequence is CASSSQGGRKTYTGELFF. The CDR3 DNA follows: TGTGCCAGCAGCTCCCAGGGCGGCAGGAAGACCTACACCGGGGAGCTGTTTTTT. Full variable domain (rest looked up from reference TRBV7-9 and TRBJ2-2): DTGVSQNPRHKITKRGQNVTFRCDPISEHNRLYWYRQTLGQGPEFLTYFQNEAQLEKSRLLSDRFSAERPKGSFSTLEIQRTEQGDSAMYLCASSSQGGRKTYTGELFFGEGSRLTVL.